Listed below are T cell receptor beta chains from one sample, sequenced in a study of cytomegalovirus exposure and HLA in healthy donors. Clones were sequenced by immunoSEQ multiplex PCR, and TCRdb holds only the in-frame ones, with some missing. The sample holds some 170,000 clones, roughly 74% seen once. Sequencing was performed on PBMCs. The receptors originated from a female donor in good health and CMV-seronegative. The CDR3 runs from the conserved cysteine through the conserved F or W. D genes are given only for firm matches. A row's size may be missing; if present it is once, few, many or a size class.

V gene,clone size,D gene,CDR3 length,J gene,CDR3 DNA,CDR3 protein
TRBV5-1,.,.,17,TRBJ2-3,TGCGCCAGCAGCTTGGGGCCGGAGTCGGGGAGCACAGATACGCAGTATTTT,CASSLGPESGSTDTQYF
TRBV9,.,.,14,TRBJ2-6,TGTGCCAGCAGCAGGAGCTCTGGGGCCAACGTCCTGACTTTC,CASSRSSGANVLTF
TRBV6-5,.,.,12,TRBJ1-5,TGTGCCAGCAGTTCGGGGAGTCAGCCCCAGCATTTT,CASSSGSQPQHF
TRBV5-8,.,TRBD2,15,TRBJ2-3,TGTGCCAGCAGCGCCGGACTAGCGGTGAGGGATACGCAGTATTTT,CASSAGLAVRDTQYF
TRBV5-6,.,TRBD1,14,TRBJ2-7,TGTGCCAGCAGCCCGTTGGACAGGGTCTACGAGCAGTACTTC,CASSPLDRVYEQYF
TRBV12-5,once,TRBD1,15,TRBJ1-2,TGTGCTAGTGGTTTGGTCGGGACAGGCAACTATGGCTACACCTTC,CASGLVGTGNYGYTF
TRBV4-1,.,.,15,TRBJ1-2,TGCGCCAGCAGCCAACCGGGAACAGGGAACTATGGCTACACCTTC,CASSQPGTGNYGYTF
TRBV5-6,.,.,12,TRBJ2-5,TGTGCCAGCAGCTTGGTCGGAGAGACCCAGTACTTC,CASSLVGETQYF
TRBV4-1,.,TRBD1,14,TRBJ2-7,TGCGCCAGCAGCCAGGTACAGGGGGAGTACGAGCAGTACTTC,CASSQVQGEYEQYF
TRBV7-3,.,TRBD2,14,TRBJ2-5,TGTGCCAGCAGCACCTCCGGGACTAGCATTCGGCAGTACTTC,CASSTSGTSIRQYF
TRBV6-6,.,.,15,TRBJ1-5,TGTGCCAGCAGTAGCAGGGACTATTCGGGTCAGCCCCAGCATTTT,CASSSRDYSGQPQHF
TRBV5-1,.,TRBD1,15,TRBJ2-7,TGCGCCAGCAGCTTGCTACAGGGGGCGTTTTACGAGCAGTACTTC,CASSLLQGAFYEQYF
TRBV7-9,.,.,14,TRBJ2-7,TGTTCCAGCAGCTTCGACGGGAGCTCCTACGAGCAGTACTTC,CSSSFDGSSYEQYF
TRBV4-1,.,TRBD2,15,TRBJ2-7,TGCGCCAGCAGCGAAACTAGCGGGAGCCTCTACGAGCAGTACTTC,CASSETSGSLYEQYF
TRBV4-1,.,.,14,TRBJ1-2,TGCGCCAGCAGCCAAGAATCAGGGTCGCATGGCTACACCTTC,CASSQESGSHGYTF
TRBV25-1,.,.,16,TRBJ1-3,TGTGCCAGCAGTGAAGGTGGGACTTACTCTGGAAACACCATATATTTT,CASSEGGTYSGNTIYF
TRBV4-1,.,TRBD1,18,TRBJ1-3,TGCGCCAGCAGCCAAGGAACCTACAGGGGGCCCTCTGGAAACACCATATATTTT,CASSQGTYRGPSGNTIYF
TRBV18,.,.,13,TRBJ2-2,TGTGCCAGCTCAGGACAGTTATCCGGGGAGCTGTTTTTT,CASSGQLSGELFF
TRBV27,.,TRBD2,18,TRBJ2-1,TGTGCCAGCAGTTCCCAAGGACTAGCGGGAGTGAAATACAATGAGCAGTTCTTC,CASSSQGLAGVKYNEQFF
TRBV5-1,once,.,14,TRBJ2-3,TGCGCCAGCAGGTTGCGGCAGGGGTCAGATACGCAGTATTTT,CASRLRQGSDTQYF
TRBV5-4,.,TRBD2,15,TRBJ2-7,TGTGCCAGCAGCTTGGGGACTAGCGGCACCTACGAGCAGTACTTC,CASSLGTSGTYEQYF
TRBV30,.,.,13,TRBJ2-7,TGTGCCTGGAGTGTCCGTCCAGCCTACGAGCAGTACTTC,CAWSVRPAYEQYF
TRBV7-9,.,TRBD1,15,TRBJ2-7,TGTTCCAGCAGCTTAGCTCGACAGGGCTCCTACGAGCAGTACTTC,CSSSLARQGSYEQYF
TRBV5-4,few,.,19,TRBJ2-6,TGTGCCAGCAGCCCCGGACTCGGACGTCCTAGCTCTGGGGCCAACGTCCTGACTTTC,CASSPGLGRPSSGANVLTF
TRBV2,once,TRBD1,14,TRBJ1-5,TGTGCCAGCAGGGCGACAGGGTCCTTTCAGCCCCAGCATTTT,CASRATGSFQPQHF
TRBV28,few,.,13,TRBJ2-7,TGTGCCAGCAGTTTAGGGCCGACCTACGAGCAGTACTTC,CASSLGPTYEQYF
TRBV5-1,.,.,14,TRBJ2-7,TGCGCCAGCAGCTTGGTTGTCAACACCTACGAGCAGTACTTC,CASSLVVNTYEQYF
TRBV7-8,.,.,11,TRBJ2-7,TGTGCCAGCAGCTCTAACTACGAGCAGTACTTC,CASSSNYEQYF
TRBV28,.,TRBD2,16,TRBJ2-3,TGTGCCAGCAGTCCCGGACTAGCGGGGCGCACAGATACGCAGTATTTT,CASSPGLAGRTDTQYF
TRBV28,once,TRBD1,18,TRBJ2-6,TGTGCCAGCAGTTCAGCCGGGACAGGGCTCTCTGGGGCCAACGTCCTGACTTTC,CASSSAGTGLSGANVLTF
TRBV9,.,TRBD2,15,TRBJ2-3,TGTGCCAGCAGCCCTTGGCGGGGGGGTGCAGATACGCAGTATTTT,CASSPWRGGADTQYF
TRBV11-3,.,.,15,TRBJ2-5,TGTGCCAGCAGCTTGGACTCGTCTCGGCAAGAGACCCAGTACTTC,CASSLDSSRQETQYF
TRBV29-1,.,.,12,TRBJ1-2,TGCAGCGTTGATAGCAGGGACTATGGCTACACCTTC,CSVDSRDYGYTF
TRBV7-9,.,TRBD2,17,TRBJ2-5,TGTGCCAGCAGCTCTCCCCGGGGGGGGGAGTACCAAGAGACCCAGTACTTC,CASSSPRGGEYQETQYF
TRBV9,.,.,13,TRBJ2-7,TGTGCCAGCAGCGTAGATCAGGACTACGAGCAGTACTTC,CASSVDQDYEQYF
TRBV6-5,.,TRBD2,13,TRBJ2-1,TGTGCCAGCAGCTCTAGCGGGGGGCCTGAGCAGTTCTTC,CASSSSGGPEQFF
TRBV5-6,.,.,13,TRBJ2-7,TGTGCCAGCAGCTATGGGACTGACTACGAGCAGTACTTC,CASSYGTDYEQYF
TRBV5-1,.,TRBD2,14,TRBJ2-1,TGCGCCAGCAGAAAGGGGACTAGTGCCAATGAGCAGTTCTTC,CASRKGTSANEQFF
TRBV7-8,.,TRBD1,15,TRBJ1-5,TGTGCCAGCAGCTTAGCGAGGACAGGGAATCAGCCCCAGCATTTT,CASSLARTGNQPQHF
TRBV9,.,.,13,TRBJ2-1,TGTGCCAGCAGCGCTTCGGGAGACAATGAGCAGTTCTTC,CASSASGDNEQFF
TRBV7-9,.,TRBD2,16,TRBJ2-3,TGTTCCAGCAGCTCCGTCCGGGGGGGGAGTAAAGATACGCAGTATTTT,CSSSSVRGGSKDTQYF
TRBV10-3,.,TRBD1,17,TRBJ1-2,TGTGCCATCAGTGAAACGGGACAGGGGAAATTTAACTATGGCTACACCTTC,CAISETGQGKFNYGYTF
TRBV11-3,once,.,11,TRBJ2-7,TGTGCCAGCAGCTCGGGTGGGTGGCAGTACTTC,CASSSGGWQYF
TRBV2,.,TRBD2,14,TRBJ2-7,TGTGCCAGCAGGGAGCGGGAGGTAACCTACGAGCAGTACTTC,CASREREVTYEQYF
TRBV7-2,.,.,15,TRBJ2-7,TGTGCCAGCAGCTTAGGAGCGCCAAGCTCCTACGAGCAGTACTTC,CASSLGAPSSYEQYF
TRBV7-9,few,TRBD2,13,TRBJ2-1,TGTGCCAGCGGGGAGGGTTTTAGTGATGAGCAGTTCTTC,CASGEGFSDEQFF
TRBV4-2,.,.,18,TRBJ2-6,TGTGCCAGCAGCCAAGAAGGGGCGGGACGCTCTGGGGCCAACGTCCTGACTTTC,CASSQEGAGRSGANVLTF
TRBV7-3,once,TRBD2,14,TRBJ2-5,TGTGCCAGCAGCCGCGGGGGGGCCGGGGAGACCCAGTACTTC,CASSRGGAGETQYF
TRBV11-2,.,TRBD2,16,TRBJ2-7,TGTGCCAGCAGCGCGACTAGCGGGGGGAACTCCTACGAGCAGTACTTC,CASSATSGGNSYEQYF
TRBV9,.,TRBD2,14,TRBJ2-7,TGTGCCAGCAGCGTAGGAAGCGGGGGGTACGAGCAGTACTTC,CASSVGSGGYEQYF